Listed here is a single T cell receptor beta chain. Which antigen it targets is not known. Qualities for individual bases were not recorded, and no much larger clone is one base off. Genomic DNA was isolated from the sorted cells so that the TCRbeta CDR3 region could be sequenced. TCRbeta CDR3 regions were sequenced using the immunoSEQ Assay. TCRdb mirrors the immuneACCESS table, restricted to in-frame sequences. Some clones are absent from its copies; in checked studies, under half trace to an unresolved V gene, and the reason for the others is unknown. The sample table holds approximately 100,000 clones, of which approximately 85% were seen once. Of the sample, 3.5% to 4% is held by the ten largest clones. The trial excluded patients who had a history of autoimmune disease or were on systemic immunosuppression. Peripheral blood for TCR sequencing was collected from all dose cohorts at baseline, on cycle 4 day 1, and on cycle 7 day 1. Samples were obtained from an open-label, multicenter, first-in-human phase I dose-escalation trial of ivuxolimab. The trial enrolled adults with locally advanced or metastatic head and neck squamous cell, hepatocellular, melanoma or renal cell carcinoma. Before TCR sequencing, CD4+ T cells and CD8+ T cells from peripheral blood were sorted into separate populations.

The data belong to a study of OX40 agonist ivuxolimab in advanced cancers. Broadly, across the study: Ivuxolimab was a fully human IgG2 agonistic monoclonal antibody targeting the costimulatory receptor OX40 (CD134). Intravenous ivuxolimab was administered to patients every 2 weeks at six dose levels: 0.01, 0.1, 0.3, 1.5, 3 and 10 mg/kg. Of the roughly 54 patients in dose escalation, about 20 had hepatocellular carcinoma, some 15 had melanoma, 9 had renal cell carcinoma and 9 had head and neck cancer. A male proportion of roughly 80% and a mean age of approximately 55 years, ranging from roughly 20 to 80, were recorded for the dose-escalation cohort. Prior anti-PD-1, anti-PD-L1 or anti-CTLA-4 therapy was permitted, and approximately 40% of dose-escalation patients had received checkpoint inhibitors. Partial responses occurred in three dose-escalation patients, of whom one had hepatocellular carcinoma and two had cutaneous melanoma. The point of sequencing TCRbeta in the periphery was to test whether ivuxolimab changed TCR sequence diversity and drove clonal T-cell expansion. The monotherapy dose-escalation portion (N ≈ 50 patients) of the phase I ivuxolimab trial is reported in the paper.

Broader findings and caveats from the paper: Low levels of normalized T-cell clonal expansion were also seen in some patients who did not respond. The antigen specificity of the peripheral T cells that underwent clonal expansion was not determined. After ivuxolimab, more expanded clones were found on average in CD8+ T cells than in CD4+ T cells. At doses of 0.1 to 3.0 mg/kg, clonal expansion of both CD4+ and CD8+ blood T cells was observed from baseline to week 6. Partial responders in the 0.1-3.0 mg/kg groups had among the lowest normalized peripheral clonal expansion, especially among CD8+ T cells.

V is trimmed back by 2 bases and J by 8 bases, and the junction contains 8 bases that no gene match accounts for. CDR1 and CDR2 were assigned from the germline V gene as MNHEY and SVGAGI. There are 14 amino acids in the CDR3, from cysteine to phenylalanine inclusive. This entry keeps only the CDR3 DNA: 42 bases, framed from base 1. The material sequenced was CD4+ or CD8+ T cells sorted from blood, taken in a trial of the OX40 agonist ivuxolimab. The rearrangement combines TRBV6-5 with TRBJ1-2, with 7 junctional bases fitting TRBD1. The clonotype comes from an adult with an advanced solid tumor such as melanoma, head and neck, liver or kidney cancer. The CDR3 amino acid sequence is: CASSYLGQRGGYTF. The base sequence is TGTGCCAGCAGTTACCTGGGACAGCGCGGGGGCTACACCTTC.